This TCR beta chain was sequenced in a study of cytomegalovirus exposure and HLA in healthy donors. Study outcomes and limitations: Cytomegalovirus association was listed for 164 TCR beta chains. Across donors, most TCRs were seen rarely, yet some public ones were widespread. The CMV antigen specificity of a few CMV-associated chains was confirmed through in vitro analysis.

This clone was seen once. Its antigen is undetermined. The CDR3 totals 14 residues. Germline V gives CDR1 WNHNN, CDR2 SYGVQD (reference sequence). J lost 9 bases, V lost 11 bases, and 13 bases had no gene match. Profiling relied on immunoSEQ multiplex PCR, and the TCRdb table lists in-frame clones only, not all of them. The sample carries a few hundred thousand clones, about nine tenths recorded once. The sample comprised PBMCs. This receptor was taken from a woman younger than 35 in good health and CMV-seronegative. The chain joins TRBV10-1 to TRBJ1-5; TRBD1 matches 10 bases. The chain's CDR3 is CAFHPDRGKRPQHF. The CDR3 coding sequence is TGCGCCTTTCACCCGGACAGGGGGAAGCGGCCCCAGCATTTT.